One and the same sample provided the 21 T cell receptor beta chains below, sequenced in a study of cytomegalovirus exposure and HLA in healthy donors (dated 2017 in TCRdb). Libraries were made using the immunoSEQ multiplex PCR assay. The multiplex PCR relied on a mix of 60 forward primers for TCR Vbeta segments and 13 reverse primers for TCR Jbeta segments. TCRdb carries this immuneACCESS record with in-frame sequences only. Its versions omit some clonotypes, under half of them owing to an unresolved V gene in the studies checked, with the rest unexplained. This sample gives 110,000 or so clones in total; approximately 76% of them show up just once. Around 8.1% of the sample belongs to the ten largest clones. The sequenced material came from PBMCs. The receptors were sampled from a man aged 40-49 years in good health and CMV-seronegative.

This chain uses TRBV28 with TRBJ2-3, with D possibly being TRBD2 (7 bases). The CDR3 is made up of 12 amino acids. Germline V gene data show CDR1 as MDHEN and CDR2 as SYDVKM. CDR3 nucleotides: TGTGGCAGTTTAAGGGGGGGAGGTACGCAGTATTTT. Protein: CGSLRGGGTQYF. The variable domain in full, completed from reference TRBV28 and TRBJ2-3, reads DVKVTQSSRYLVKRTGEKVFLECVQDMDHENMFWYRQDPGLGLRLIYFSYDVKMKEKGDIPEGYSVSREKKERFSLILESASTNQTSMYLCGSLRGGGTQYFGPGTRLTVL.

This rearrangement joins TRBV5-8 to TRBJ2-7, with D perhaps TRBD2 (6 bases). V dropped 0 bases and J dropped 5 bases, with 15 bases sitting between them. CDR1 and CDR2 from the germline V gene are SGHTS and YDEGEE. The CDR3 has 15 residues. The CDR3 DNA reads TGTGCCAGCAGCTTGGGAGTGGGGGGAACCCACGAGCAGTACTTC. Translated, it gives CASSLGVGGTHEQYF.

The V call is TRBV5-1, the J call TRBJ1-1, with a weak D call TRBD1 (5 bases). This CDR3 is built from 13 residues. V was shortened by 4 bases and J by 3 bases, with 10 bases between the two germline ends. Germline CDR1 and CDR2: SGHRS and YFSETQ. The CDR3 DNA is TGCGCCAGCAGCGAGGACAAGTACACTGAAGCTTTCTTT. It specifies CASSEDKYTEAFF. Full variable domain (remainder filled in from reference TRBV5-1 and TRBJ1-1): KAGVTQTPRYLIKTRGQQVTLSCSPISGHRSVSWYQQTPGQGLQFLFEYFSETQRNKGNFPGRFSGRQFSNSRSEMNVSTLELGDSALYLCASSEDKYTEAFFGQGTRLTVV.

This clone was counted a few times. This chain joins TRBV5-4 and TRBJ2-5; 11 bases line up with TRBD2. The last part of the DNA fits TRBJ2-7 better; the J call may be wrong. The CDR3 length is 15 residues. Germline V gene sequence: CDR1 SGHNT, CDR2 YYREEE (reference sequence). CDR3 protein: CASSLLAGANYEQYF. CDR3 DNA: TGTGCCAGCAGCCTACTAGCGGGGGCGAACTACGAGCAGTACTTC.

This clone was picked up a small number of times. The chain employs TRBV14 and TRBJ2-7; 9 bases map to TRBD1. CDR3 length equals 15 residues. V lost 3 bases to trimming and J lost 3 bases; unmatched junction nucleotides: 6. CDR1 and CDR2 from the germline V gene are SGHDN and FVKESK. CDR3 protein: CASSQTGTGIYEQYF. The CDR3 nucleotides are TGTGCCAGCAGCCAGACCGGGACAGGGATCTACGAGCAGTACTTC. Complete variable domain (other parts from reference TRBV14 and TRBJ2-7): EAGVTQFPSHSVIEKGQTVTLRCDPISGHDNLYWYRRVMGKEIKFLLHFVKESKQDESGMPNNRFLAERTGGTYSTLKVQPAELEDSGVYFCASSQTGTGIYEQYFGPGTRLTVT.

The chain uses TRBV29-1 and TRBJ1-2; TRBD1 might be the D (6 bases). Germline-derived CDR1 and CDR2 are SQVTM and ANQGSEA. The CDR3 consists of 16 residues. Trimming stripped 4 bases from V and 1 base from J, with 19 bases between. CDR3 bases: TGCAGCGTTGTTGCGGACAGCGACCCTCTTAACTATGGCTACACCTTC. Translated: CSVVADSDPLNYGYTF.

The rearrangement uses TRBV7-8 and TRBJ1-5, with D possibly being TRBD1 (5 bases). Per germline, CDR1 SGHVS and CDR2 FQNEAQ. The CDR3 length is 16 residues. The V end was cut by 4 bases, the J end by 1 base, with 14 bases between. CDR3: CASSSTGPGSNQPQHF. Written as DNA, the CDR3 is TGTGCCAGCAGCTCAACAGGTCCAGGGAGCAATCAGCCCCAGCATTTT.

This clone was detected only a few times. The genes are TRBV4-2 and TRBJ1-4, with no clear D. In germline, CDR1 is LGHNA, CDR2 YNFKEQ. Trimming took 0 bases from V and 2 from J, leaving 10 bases between them. This CDR3 region has 16 residues. CDR3 nucleotides: TGTGCCAGCAGCCAAGAGGTCCAGCGGACTAATGAAAAACTGTTTTTT. Encoded protein: CASSQEVQRTNEKLFF.

The rearrangement joins TRBV4-3 to TRBJ2-3; D is ambiguous. The CDR3 has 12 residues. V lost 5 bases and J 6 bases, leaving 9 bases between the germline ends. Germline CDR1 LGHNA, CDR2 YSLEER. CDR3: CASSEFGDTQYF. The CDR3 DNA reads as TGCGCCAGCAGCGAATTCGGGGATACGCAGTATTTT.

This clone came up once. The chain carries TRBV5-4 and TRBJ2-1; TRBD1 matches at 7 bases. The CDR3 sequence is 16 residues long. Germline CDR1 reads SGHNT; CDR2 reads YYREEE (reference sequence). Trimming at V came to 2 bases and at J to 8 bases, leaving 13 bases not matched to a gene. The CDR3 sequence: CASSLEGGASFDEQFF. CDR3 DNA: TGTGCCAGCAGCTTAGAAGGGGGCGCCTCTTTCGATGAGCAGTTCTTC.

This clone was recorded a few times. The V call is TRBV27, the J call TRBJ2-7; the D gene is possibly TRBD2 (5 bases). CDR3 length: 13 residues. The V end lost 6 bases, the J end lost 1 base, and 10 bases lay between the germline ends. Germline loops: CDR1 MNHEY, CDR2 SMNVEV (reference sequence). CDR3 sequence reads: CASSRGRSYEQYF. In DNA, the CDR3 is TGTGCCAGCAGCCGGGGTAGGTCCTACGAGCAGTACTTC.

The chain uses TRBV28 and TRBJ1-5; 8 bases fit TRBD1. Germline loops: CDR1 MDHEN, CDR2 SYDVKM. This CDR3 contains 17 residues. V shed 3 bases and J 0 bases; nucleotides not matched to a gene: 7. The DNA of the CDR3 is TGTGCCAGCAGTTTCAGGGGGCCTCGATCTAGCAATCAGCCCCAGCATTTT. Translating it yields CASSFRGPRSSNQPQHF.

This clone was counted only a few times. V and J are TRBV29-1 and TRBJ2-2; 8 bases match TRBD1. CDR1 SQVTM and CDR2 ANQGSEA come from the germline V gene. The CDR3 covers 15 residues. V gave up 1 base and J gave up 0 bases; unmatched junction bases: 1. The CDR3 is CSVEAQGANTGELFF. As DNA, the CDR3 is TGCAGCGTTGAAGCACAGGGGGCGAACACCGGGGAGCTGTTTTTT.

This chain links TRBV7-8 with TRBJ2-7; 12 bases are shared with TRBD1. CDR1 is SGHVS and CDR2 is FQNEAQ in the germline V gene. Trimming removed 1 base from V and 9 bases from J; junction bases left unmatched: 7. This CDR3 has 15 residues. DNA of the CDR3: TGTGCCAGCAGCTTAGTGGGACAGGGGGCCGGATGGCAGTACTTC. Amino acid sequence: CASSLVGQGAGWQYF.

The chain is built from TRBV29-1 and TRBJ2-3, with D perhaps matching TRBD1 (5 bases). Germline values: CDR1 SQVTM, CDR2 ANQGSEA. The CDR3 extends over 14 amino acids. Trimming left V 5 bases short and J 0 bases short, with 12 bases between. The CDR3 loop is CSVFMGPSTDTQYF. CDR3 in DNA: TGCAGCGTTTTTATGGGGCCCAGCACAGATACGCAGTATTTT.

The rearrangement links TRBV7-3 to TRBJ1-1, with 10 bases that match TRBD1. In germline, CDR1 is SGHTA, CDR2 FQGTGA. The CDR3 covers 14 residues. Trimming at V came to 5 bases and at J to 5 bases, leaving 5 bases not matched to a gene. The CDR3 nucleotides are TGTGCCAGCAGCGACAGGGGGCGGGGAACTGAAGCTTTCTTT. Translating gives CASSDRGRGTEAFF.

In regard to this clone: One end of the junction does not line up with germline, which may come from a read error. The rearrangement joins TRBV13 to TRBJ1-1, with 8 bases aligning to TRBD1. Germline CDR1 and CDR2: PRHDT and FYEKMQ (reference sequence). This CDR3 comprises 17 residues. The CDR3 nucleotides are TGTGCCAGCACCGGAGACAGGGGAGGAGTCTCAAACACTAAAGCTTTCTTT. It specifies CASTGDRGGVSNTKAFF.

The J gene is TRBJ2-5, the V gene TRBV14; the match to TRBD1 covers 8 bases. Germline CDR1 SGHDN, CDR2 FVKESK. V dropped 3 bases and J dropped 6; count of bases not matched to a gene: 18. The CDR3 is made up of 18 amino acids. As DNA, the CDR3 is TGTGCCAGCAGCCAGCCCTCCACAGGGGGGTTTACTCGGAAGACCCAGTACTTC. This codes for CASSQPSTGGFTRKTQYF.

This clone has only a few counts. The gene calls are TRBV4-1 and TRBJ2-3; D is perhaps TRBD2 (7 bases). Trimming stripped 4 bases from V and 4 bases from J, with 18 bases between. CDR1 MGHRA and CDR2 YSYEKL come from the germline V gene. This CDR3 region has 16 residues. CDR3 nucleotides: TGCGCCAGCAGCCGGGGGGGCGCGGGGGTGCCAGATACGCAGTATTTT. Translated: CASSRGGAGVPDTQYF.

The chain employs TRBV28 and TRBJ1-2; no clear D. The germline V gene encodes CDR1 MDHEN and CDR2 SYDVKM. V lost 11 bases to trimming and J lost 8 bases, with 15 bases between them. The CDR3 contains 11 residues. The CDR3: CAYRFMGGYTF. CDR3 DNA: TGTGCCTACCGATTCATGGGCGGCTACACCTTC.

The CDR3 region is CASSVAVSAYEQYF. For the CDR3, the DNA is TGTGCCAGCAGCGTGGCCGTTTCTGCCTACGAGCAGTACTTC. The chain carries TRBV9 and TRBJ2-7; D unclear. Germline CDR1 and CDR2: SGDLS and YYNGEE. V was trimmed by 2 bases and J by 2 bases, leaving 11 bases between them. The CDR3 length is 14 residues.